These 14 T cell receptor beta chains originate from one sample sequenced in a study of blood T cell repertoires in COVID-19. The protocol was immunoSEQ multiplex PCR, while the TCRdb copy is restricted to in-frame clones and leaves out a portion. This sample has some 340,000 clones, with roughly 87% found just once. Material for sequencing was PBMCs or T cells enriched from blood (not recorded which). The origin of the receptors is a woman aged 50 to 60 who had recovered from COVID-19.

This clone was recorded once. This rearrangement joins TRBV18 to TRBJ1-2, with TRBD1 matching over 9 bases. J was trimmed by 7 bases and V by 2 bases; bases with no gene match: 14. This CDR3 is built from 17 residues. Per germline, CDR1 KGHSH and CDR2 LQKENI. CDR3 in amino acids: CASSPAPLSGQGSGYTF. DNA for the CDR3: TGTGCCAGCTCACCAGCCCCCCTCTCGGGACAGGGAAGTGGCTACACCTTC.

V gene TRBV5-1 combines with J gene TRBJ1-1, with D uncertain. Germline loops: CDR1 SGHRS, CDR2 YFSETQ. The germline V and J ends were trimmed by 4 bases and 1 base, with 11 bases remaining between them. The CDR3 contains 14 residues. The CDR3 DNA reads TGCGCCAGCAGCGAACGACTGGGGAACACTGAAGCTTTCTTT. It yields the protein CASSERLGNTEAFF. The whole variable domain, filled in from reference TRBV5-1 and TRBJ1-1, reads KAGVTQTPRYLIKTRGQQVTLSCSPISGHRSVSWYQQTPGQGLQFLFEYFSETQRNKGNFPGRFSGRQFSNSRSEMNVSTLELGDSALYLCASSERLGNTEAFFGQGTRLTVV.

This chain's CDR3 is CASIPAGAYNEQFF. As DNA, the CDR3 is TGTGCCAGCATTCCTGCGGGGGCTTACAATGAGCAGTTCTTC. The V call is TRBV7-9, the J call TRBJ2-1, with a tentative D call TRBD2 (7 bases). V was pared by 7 bases and J by 4 bases, with 14 bases between. CDR3 length: 14 amino acids. Germline values: CDR1 SEHNR, CDR2 FQNEAQ (reference sequence).

The chain uses TRBV7-9 and TRBJ2-3; tentatively, D is TRBD2 (5 bases). The CDR3 has 14 residues. Germline V gene lookup returns CDR1 SEHNR and CDR2 FQNEAQ (reference sequence). With 5 bases removed from V and 6 bases from J, the gap between germline ends came to 15 bases. The CDR3 DNA follows: TGTGCCAGCAGCCCCCGGGGTGGGAGCGATACGCAGTATTTT. This sequence encodes CASSPRGGSDTQYF.

The chain links TRBV30 to TRBJ1-3; 10 positions match TRBD1. The ends lost 8 bases at V and 4 bases at J; junction bases unmatched: 8. CDR1 GTSNPN and CDR2 SVGIG come from the germline V gene (reference sequence). The CDR3 loop spans 14 amino acids. CDR3 bases: TGTGCCGGTGGACAGGGGGGTTCCGGAAACACCATATATTTT. Protein product: CAGGQGGSGNTIYF.

The CDR3 DNA reads TGTGCCAGCAGCTTAGTACAGGGGGCCACTGGAAACACCATATATTTT. This gives the protein CASSLVQGATGNTIYF. V and J are TRBV7-6 and TRBJ1-3; TRBD1 matches 9 bases. The CDR3 loop spans 16 amino acids. CDR1 is SGHVS and CDR2 is FNYEAQ in the germline V gene. J was trimmed by 2 bases and V by 1 base; bases with no gene match: 3.

The chain carries TRBV30 and TRBJ1-4; a possible D gene is TRBD1 (6 bases). The CDR3 is 12 residues long. Per germline, CDR1 GTSNPN and CDR2 SVGIG (reference sequence). V lost 2 bases, J lost 15 bases, and 16 bases lay in between. The DNA of the CDR3 is TGTGCCTGGAGTTCCTACCGGGGGGCGGTGTTTTTT. Encoded protein: CAWSSYRGAVFF. The full variable domain, with the rest looked up from reference TRBV30 and TRBJ1-4, is SQTIHQWPATLVQPVGSPLSLECTVEGTSNPNLYWYRQAAGRGLQLLFYSVGIGQISSEVPQNLSASRPQDRQFILSSKKLLLSDSGFYLCAWSSYRGAVFFGSGTQLSVL.

The V call is TRBV2, the J call TRBJ2-7, with a weak D call TRBD1 (6 bases). The CDR3 has 15 residues. Germline CDR1 is SNHLY and CDR2 is FYNNEI. With 4 bases removed from V and 2 bases from J, the gap between germline ends came to 15 bases. This chain's CDR3 is CASSAQGLRAYEQYF. CDR3 DNA sequence: TGTGCCAGCAGTGCCCAGGGGCTCCGGGCCTACGAGCAGTACTTC.

The V gene is TRBV4-2, the J gene TRBJ2-5, with 8 positions matching TRBD2. This CDR3 has 15 amino acids. Germline CDR1 reads LGHNA; CDR2 reads YNFKEQ. With 4 bases clipped from V and 4 bases from J, the junction kept 8 bases outside the gene matches. In DNA form, the CDR3 reads TGTGCCAGCAGCCTGGGGCGGGGGGCGGCAGAGACCCAGTACTTC. This codes for CASSLGRGAAETQYF.

The chain joins TRBV2 to TRBJ2-3; D possibly corresponds to TRBD2 (5 bases). Between the trimmed V and J ends, which lost 11 bases and 6 bases, there was a span of 9 bases. The germline gives CDR1 SNHLY, CDR2 FYNNEI. This CDR3 has 10 residues. CDR3 DNA sequence: TGTGCCTCTATAGCGGATACGCAGTATTTT. Translated, it gives CASIADTQYF.

This sequence joins TRBV4-1 and TRBJ2-2; D not resolved. The CDR3 sequence is 14 residues long. Germline lookup yields CDR1 MGHRA and CDR2 YSYEKL. Deletions cut 0 bases from V and 5 bases from J, with 7 bases between. The CDR3 loop is CASSQDVRTGELFF. Written as DNA, the CDR3 is TGCGCCAGCAGCCAAGACGTACGGACCGGGGAGCTGTTTTTT.

This clone was picked up one time. V and J are TRBV5-1 and TRBJ2-7, with 9 bases that match TRBD1. CDR1 and CDR2 (germline): SGHRS, YFSETQ. The CDR3 consists of 18 residues. V dropped 2 bases and J dropped 2; count of bases not matched to a gene: 14. CDR3 nucleotides: TGCGCCAGCAGCTTCGGGACAGGGTTTGGTCAGAGCCCCTACGAGCAGTACTTC. Protein: CASSFGTGFGQSPYEQYF.

The chain combines TRBV7-2 with TRBJ2-7; 16 nucleotides line up with TRBD2. The CDR3 consists of 19 residues. Trimming at V came to 5 bases and at J to 0 bases, leaving 10 bases not matched to a gene. Germline V gene lookup returns CDR1 SGHTA and CDR2 FQGNSA. CDR3: CASSPSRGLAGGYSYEQYF. The CDR3 coding sequence is TGTGCCAGCAGCCCGAGTAGGGGACTAGCGGGAGGGTACTCCTACGAGCAGTACTTC.

The genes are TRBV18 and TRBJ1-1; 7 nucleotides align to TRBD1. Looked up from germline, CDR1 is KGHSH and CDR2 is LQKENI. CDR3 size: 15 residues. V was clipped by 4 bases and J by 5 bases; unmatched bases: 10. The CDR3, as DNA: TGTGCCAGCTCACAACGGGAGGGGGCAGGGACTGAAGCTTTCTTT. Its protein product is CASSQREGAGTEAFF.